These 32 T cell receptor beta chains were sequenced from one sample in a study of cytomegalovirus exposure and HLA in healthy donors (dated by TCRdb to the late 2010s). Library preparation was by the immunoSEQ multiplex PCR assay. For the multiplex PCR, a mixture combining 60 forward primers for TCR Vbeta segments and 13 reverse primers for TCR Jbeta segments was used. TCRdb took over this immuneACCESS table, retaining in-frame rearrangements with V and J assigned. Such tables are incomplete; in checked studies, under half of the missing clones stem from an unresolved V gene, and the remainder is unexplained. This sample comprises 100,000 to 120,000 clones, less than 85% of them detected only once. Clones ranked in the top ten supply 10% to 15% of the sample. Sequenced material: PBMCs. The source is a man aged 30-40 years in good health and CMV-seropositive.

This rearrangement joins TRBV5-6 to TRBJ2-5; 7 bases are a match to TRBD1. TRBJ2-7 matches the DNA end more closely, so the J call is doubtful. The CDR3 runs 15 residues. The germline V gene has CDR1 SGHDT and CDR2 YYEEEE. CDR3 sequence (DNA): TGTGCCAGCAGCCCCCGAGGGGGCGTTACCTACGAGCAGTACTTC. Translated: CASSPRGGVTYEQYF.

This rearrangement joins TRBV5-1 to TRBJ2-5; maybe TRBD2 (7 bases). This CDR3 contains 14 residues. Germline CDR1 SGHRS, CDR2 YFSETQ. Between the trimmed V and J ends, which lost 4 bases and 5 bases, there was a span of 15 bases. This chain's CDR3 is CASSHSGGAETQYF. In DNA, the CDR3 is TGCGCCAGCAGCCACTCGGGGGGCGCGGAGACCCAGTACTTC.

This clone was detected once. The chain combines TRBV6-5 with TRBJ2-1, with 7 nucleotides matching TRBD2. Trimming at V came to 0 bases and at J to 4 bases, leaving 0 bases not matched to a gene. This CDR3 spans 14 amino acids. The germline V gene encodes CDR1 MNHEY and CDR2 SVGAGI. CDR3 DNA sequence: TGTGCCAGCAGTTACTCGGGGGGGTACAATGAGCAGTTCTTC. Its protein is CASSYSGGYNEQFF.

The V and J genes are TRBV22-1 and TRBJ2-6; the table calls TRBD1, which could not be checked here. TRBV22-1 is listed as a pseudogene. CDR3 length equals 17 residues. CDR3 nucleotides: TGTCCTGGGAGCACCCCTGGGGCGGTCTCTGGGGCCAACGTCCTGACTTTC. Encoded protein: CPGSTPGAVSGANVLTF.

The rearrangement joins TRBV4-1 to TRBJ2-7; 9 nucleotides align to TRBD1. Per germline, CDR1 MGHRA and CDR2 YSYEKL. V lost 0 bases and J lost 3; bases outside the gene matches: 12. The CDR3 loop spans 18 amino acids. The CDR3 sequence: CASSQEPLPGTGHYEQYF. The CDR3, as DNA: TGCGCCAGCAGCCAAGAGCCCCTTCCCGGGACAGGGCACTACGAGCAGTACTTC.

V is TRBV5-1 and J is TRBJ2-5; 12 nucleotides line up with TRBD2. CDR1 SGHRS and CDR2 YFSETQ come from the germline V gene. The CDR3 spans 14 residues. Germline trimming cut 6 bases from V and 5 bases from J; bases unmatched to any gene: 5. Written as DNA, the CDR3 is TGCGCCAGCACTCCTGGACTAGCGGGGGAGACCCAGTACTTC. This encodes CASTPGLAGETQYF.

This chain joins TRBV9 and TRBJ1-6; 7 bases map to TRBD1. The germline CDR1 and CDR2 sequences are SGDLS and YYNGEE. CDR3 size: 15 residues. Losses at the gene ends were 2 bases for V and 15 bases for J; bases not matched to a gene: 14. For the CDR3, the DNA is TGTGCCAGCAGCGTTCAGACAGGGCGGGAAAGTGACCTCCACTTT. Protein: CASSVQTGRESDLHF.

The rearrangement uses TRBV29-1 and TRBJ1-2; no clear D. Germline V CDR1 and CDR2: SQVTM, ANQGSEA. V lost 3 bases to trimming and J lost 3 bases, with 8 bases between them. CDR3 length equals 12 residues. For the CDR3, the DNA is TGCAGCGTTGAGATGGGAGACTATGGCTACACCTTC. The encoded protein is CSVEMGDYGYTF. Supplemented by reference TRBV29-1 and TRBJ1-2, the full variable domain reads SAVISQKPSRDICQRGTSLTIQCQVDSQVTMMFWYRQQPGQSLTLIATANQGSEATYESGFVIDKFPISRPNLTFSTLTVSNMSPEDSSIYLCSVEMGDYGYTFGSGTRLTVV.

This sequence joins TRBV5-1 and TRBJ1-6, with D hard to call. This CDR3 has 13 residues. Germline-derived CDR1 and CDR2 are SGHRS and YFSETQ. Between the trimmed V and J ends, which lost 0 bases and 7 bases, there was a span of 5 bases. The DNA of the CDR3 is TGCGCCAGCAGCTTGGGGCTGAATTCACCCCTCCACTTT. It translates to CASSLGLNSPLHF.

The chain combines TRBV5-1 with TRBJ2-1, with 10 bases lining up with TRBD2. J gave up 12 bases and V 0 bases, and 6 bases lay outside the gene matches. CDR1 is SGHRS, CDR2 YFSETQ, per germline. The CDR3 covers 14 residues. The chain's CDR3 is CASSLGASGGGQFF. The CDR3 DNA reads TGCGCCAGCAGCTTGGGGGCCAGCGGGGGGGGGCAGTTCTTC.

This chain connects TRBV10-2 to TRBJ2-7; 7 bases map to TRBD1. Trimming at V came to 0 bases and at J to 2 bases, leaving 4 bases not matched to a gene. This CDR3 has 15 residues. Germline V gene lookup returns CDR1 WSHSY and CDR2 SAAADI. The CDR3 region has the DNA TGCGCCAGCAGTGAGTCCTGGACAGGTGCCTACGAGCAGTACTTC. This translates into CASSESWTGAYEQYF.

The rearrangement joins TRBV7-2 to TRBJ1-5; tentatively, D is TRBD1 (6 bases). The CDR3 is 16 residues long. Trimming removed 2 bases from V and 7 bases from J, with 18 bases in between. Germline values: CDR1 SGHTA, CDR2 FQGNSA. CDR3 protein: CASSLRGALGPQPQHF. CDR3 nucleotides: TGTGCCAGCAGCTTACGGGGGGCCCTGGGGCCCCAGCCCCAGCATTTT.

The V and J genes are TRBV10-3 and TRBJ1-1; a possible D gene is TRBD1 (6 bases). There are 14 residues in the CDR3. Germline V gives CDR1 ENHRY, CDR2 SYGVKD. V shed 3 bases and J shed 1 base, with 9 bases lying between them. CDR3 protein: CAISDWGQNTEAFF. The CDR3 DNA reads TGTGCCATCAGTGACTGGGGACAGAACACTGAAGCTTTCTTT.

The V call is TRBV7-9, the J call TRBJ2-7, with D possibly matching TRBD2 (6 bases). V lost 4 bases and J lost 3, with 16 bases in between. The CDR3 contains 15 residues. Per germline, CDR1 SEHNR and CDR2 FQNEAQ (reference sequence). This CDR3 reads CASSSAVGGYYEQYF. DNA of the CDR3: TGTGCCAGCAGCTCTGCTGTGGGGGGTTACTACGAGCAGTACTTC.

There are a few counts of this clone. The chain is built from TRBV7-6 and TRBJ1-5; D is possibly TRBD1 (5 bases). The CDR3 is 15 amino acids. V lost 1 base and J lost 7, with 14 bases in between. Germline CDR1 is SGHVS and CDR2 is FNYEAQ. CDR3 sequence reads: CASSLDQGVGQPQHF. The DNA of the CDR3 is TGTGCCAGCAGCTTAGATCAGGGCGTGGGGCAGCCCCAGCATTTT.

The V and J genes are TRBV4-1 and TRBJ1-4; tentative D call: TRBD1 (6 bases). The CDR3 has 15 amino acids. V dropped 5 bases and J dropped 2 bases, with 12 bases sitting between them. Germline-derived CDR1 and CDR2 are MGHRA and YSYEKL. The CDR3 region has the DNA TGCGCCAGCAGCTCTCCAGGGGTGACTAATGAAAAACTGTTTTTT. It is translated as CASSSPGVTNEKLFF.

To note about this clone: An end of the junction differs from the germline gene, which may be a read error. The chain uses TRBV7-2 and TRBJ2-3; 14 bases are a match to TRBD2. Germline lookup yields CDR1 SGHTA and CDR2 FQGNSA. This CDR3 has 16 amino acids. The CDR3 here is CASSPGLAGGTDTQYF. The CDR3 DNA reads TGTGCCAGCAGCCCCGGACTAGCGGGGGGCACGGATACGCAGTATTTT. Based on the CDR3 plus reference TRBV7-2 and TRBJ2-3, the full variable domain is GAGVSQSPSNKVTEKGKDVELRCDPISGHTALYWYRQSLGQGLEFLIYFQGNSAPDKSGLPSDRFSAERTGGSVSTLTIQRTQQEDSAVYLCASSPGLAGGTDTQYFGPGTRLTVL.

The rearrangement uses TRBV18 and TRBJ2-5; 11 positions match TRBD2. With V trimmed by 2 bases and J by 3 bases, 8 bases remained unmatched. CDR3 length: 17 amino acids. Germline CDR1 KGHSH, CDR2 LQKENI. The DNA for the CDR3 is TGTGCCAGCTCACCAACTCTAGCGGGGGGACCCGAAGAGACCCAGTACTTC. Translated: CASSPTLAGGPEETQYF. Full variable domain (remainder filled in from reference TRBV18 and TRBJ2-5): NAGVMQNPRHLVRRRGQEARLRCSPMKGHSHVYWYRQLPEEGLKFMVYLQKENIIDESGMPKERFSAEFPKEGPSILRIQQVVRGDSAAYFCASSPTLAGGPEETQYFGPGTRLLVL.

This clone has more than one count but fewer than ten. The chain employs TRBV10-1 and TRBJ2-1; tentative D call: TRBD2 (5 bases). The germline V gene encodes CDR1 WNHNN and CDR2 SYGVQD (reference sequence). This CDR3 spans 16 amino acids. Trimming left V 4 bases short and J 1 base short, with 14 bases between. The CDR3 DNA is TGCGCCAGCAGTGCGAATCAGAGGGCGTCCTACAATGAGCAGTTCTTC. Protein: CASSANQRASYNEQFF.

This rearrangement joins TRBV6-5 to TRBJ2-2; D is possibly TRBD2 (5 bases). The CDR3 length is 15 residues. Trimming left V 5 bases short and J 6 bases short, with 16 bases between. Germline V CDR1 and CDR2: MNHEY, SVGAGI. CDR3 loop: CASSAGLRLSGELFF. In DNA, the CDR3 is TGTGCCAGCAGTGCAGGACTGAGACTATCCGGGGAGCTGTTTTTT.

This rearrangement joins TRBV5-6 to TRBJ2-1; tentatively, D is TRBD2 (6 bases). Germline V CDR1 and CDR2: SGHDT, YYEEEE. This CDR3 is built from 17 residues. V lost 1 base, J lost 4 bases, and 18 bases lay in between. The CDR3 loop reads CASSLFWGDSGYNEQFF. The CDR3 bases are TGTGCCAGCAGCTTGTTCTGGGGGGATTCTGGATACAATGAGCAGTTCTTC.

J is TRBJ1-1 and V is TRBV11-2; 7 bases line up with TRBD1. Germline V lookup: CDR1 SGHAT, CDR2 FQNNGV. The CDR3 has 13 residues. V shed 4 bases, J shed 8 bases, and the junction held 7 bases outside the gene matches. The CDR3 nucleotides read TGTGCCAGCAGCTACGACAGGGTCGGGGAAGCTTTCTTT. This translates into CASSYDRVGEAFF.

The chain carries TRBV18 and TRBJ2-5, with 7 nucleotides matching TRBD1. V lost 5 bases, J lost 4 bases, and 16 bases stayed unmatched. There are 17 residues in the CDR3. The germline V gene encodes CDR1 KGHSH and CDR2 LQKENI. The CDR3 nucleotides read TGTGCCAGCTCATCGTTTTATTCGACAGGGAATGGAGAGACCCAGTACTTC. Protein product: CASSSFYSTGNGETQYF.

J is TRBJ2-1 and V is TRBV30; the match to TRBD2 covers 8 bases. Trimming cost V 2 bases and J 7 bases; bases outside gene matches: 4. Germline V gene sequence: CDR1 GTSNPN, CDR2 SVGIG (reference sequence). The CDR3 runs 13 residues. The CDR3 region has the DNA TGTGCCTGGAGTACGGGGGGGGGAAATGAGCAGTTCTTC. It specifies CAWSTGGGNEQFF.

The chain employs TRBV11-1 and TRBJ2-3; D may be TRBD1 (9 bases). V lost 5 bases and J 4 bases, leaving 16 bases between the germline ends. Per germline, CDR1 SGHAT and CDR2 FQDESV (reference sequence). The CDR3 runs to 15 residues. The CDR3 DNA follows: TGTGCCAGCAGCACCGGGAGGGACAGGGCAGATACGCAGTATTTT. Protein: CASSTGRDRADTQYF.

The chain recombines TRBV7-2 with TRBJ2-7; D might be TRBD1 (6 bases). Germline loops: CDR1 SGHTA, CDR2 FQGNSA. The length of the CDR3 is 15 residues. V dropped 1 base and J dropped 1 base, with 11 bases sitting between them. CDR3 nucleotides: TGTGCCAGCAGCTTAGACAGGGTGACGTCCTACGAGCAGTACTTC. Its translation: CASSLDRVTSYEQYF.

The rearrangement links TRBV4-1 to TRBJ1-4; the D is unclear. This CDR3 comprises 15 residues. Trimming left V 0 bases short and J 9 bases short, with 14 bases between. Germline values: CDR1 MGHRA, CDR2 YSYEKL. The CDR3 DNA reads as TGCGCCAGCAGCCAAGATTCGGTACAGATCAAAAAACTGTTTTTT. Its translation: CASSQDSVQIKKLFF.

The chain recombines TRBV28 with TRBJ1-2; D ambiguous. The CDR3 length is 14 residues. CDR1 and CDR2 (germline): MDHEN, SYDVKM. V lost 6 bases to trimming and J lost 4 bases, with 15 bases between them. CDR3 sequence reads: CASSQPVPSYGYTF. The CDR3 coding sequence is TGTGCCAGCAGCCAACCGGTCCCGAGCTATGGCTACACCTTC.

The rearrangement uses TRBV19 and TRBJ2-3, with 12 nucleotides matching TRBD2. With V trimmed by 7 bases and J by 6 bases, 11 bases remained unmatched. Germline V CDR1 and CDR2: LNHDA, SQIVND (reference sequence). This CDR3 is 16 amino acids long. Written as DNA, the CDR3 is TGTGCCAGTACCGAGACTAGCGGGGGATACCCGGATACGCAGTATTTT. Its translation is CASTETSGGYPDTQYF.

This rearrangement joins TRBV11-2 to TRBJ2-2, with 10 nucleotides matching TRBD1. V lost 5 bases and J lost 7; bases outside the gene matches: 10. The CDR3 contains 16 residues. Looked up from germline, CDR1 is SGHAT and CDR2 is FQNNGV. The CDR3, as DNA: TGTGCCAGCAGCCTCCGGGACAGGGGCGTAGTCGGGGAGCTGTTTTTT. This sequence encodes CASSLRDRGVVGELFF.

This clone is a singleton in its sample. The chain couples TRBV19 to TRBJ2-3; D is possibly TRBD1 (5 bases). Trimming cost V 5 bases and J 0 bases, with 12 bases left between them. CDR3 length: 15 amino acids. Germline-derived CDR1 and CDR2 are LNHDA and SQIVND (reference sequence). CDR3 nucleotides: TGTGCCAGTAGTTCACTCAGGGCTAGCACAGATACGCAGTATTTT. Translated, it gives CASSSLRASTDTQYF.

This clone was counted a few times. The CDR3 does not close with the conserved phenylalanine or tryptophan, likely indicating a read error. Because the CDR3's place on the DNA is in doubt, the DNA is left out and the CDR3 is given as listed by TCRdb. J is TRBJ2-7 and V is TRBV7-2; TRBD2, as called in the table, went unchecked against the DNA. Both ends counted, the CDR3 spans 13 residues. Germline V lookup: CDR1 SGHTA, CDR2 FQGNSA. Here the CDR3 reads CASSQESPGTSDI.